This TCR beta chain was captured by sequencing in a study of cytomegalovirus exposure and HLA in healthy donors. About the research overall: A later analysis reported the same platform for the 110 or so validation repertoires and the 500 to 700 first-cohort repertoires.

TCRdb's table, derived via immunoSEQ multiplex PCR, lists solely in-frame clones and lacks some. Of around 170,000 clones in the sample, around 90% were seen once. Germline CDR1 and CDR2: ENHRY and SYGVKD. Trimming took off 10 bases at V and 4 bases at J, with 19 bases between the two ends. The CDR3 is 14 amino acids. The sequenced material came from PBMCs. This chain links TRBV10-3 with TRBJ2-5, with D tentatively TRBD1 (6 bases). This clonotype was obtained from a man aged 18 to 35 in good health and CMV-seronegative. CDR3 in amino acids: CATKGQRSTETQYF. The DNA of the CDR3 is TGTGCCACAAAGGGACAAAGGTCCACAGAGACCCAGTACTTC.